The text below deals with one TCR beta chain. The antigen remains unidentified. The data belong to a study of OX40 agonist ivuxolimab in advanced cancers. Across the study: Patients were treated with ivuxolimab, an agonistic anti-OX40 (CD134) antibody. Regarding the study as a whole: It was not determined which antigens were specifically recognized by the peripheral T cells that had undergone clonal expansion. By week 6 at 0.1 to 3.0 mg/kg, blood CD4+ and CD8+ T cells had expanded clonally.

CDR1 and CDR2 from the germline V gene are SGHRS and YFSETQ. After removal of 1 base from V and 4 bases from J, the junction contained 5 bases not matched to a gene. This CDR3 comprises 17 residues. The data were produced by immunoSEQ multiplex PCR, yet TCRdb's version contains in-frame clones alone and is incomplete. The sample has roughly 16,000 clones, nearly 75% seen once; the top ten hold about a quarter. V usage is TRBV5-1 and J usage is TRBJ2-2; 12 bases line up with TRBD2. The input for sequencing was CD4+ or CD8+ T cells sorted from blood, taken in a trial of the OX40 agonist ivuxolimab. This TCR derives from an adult with an advanced solid tumor such as melanoma, head and neck, liver or kidney cancer. CDR3 sequence: CASSLTSGRYRTGELFF. CDR3 in DNA: TGCGCCAGCAGCTTGACTAGCGGGAGGTATCGCACCGGGGAGCTGTTTTTT.